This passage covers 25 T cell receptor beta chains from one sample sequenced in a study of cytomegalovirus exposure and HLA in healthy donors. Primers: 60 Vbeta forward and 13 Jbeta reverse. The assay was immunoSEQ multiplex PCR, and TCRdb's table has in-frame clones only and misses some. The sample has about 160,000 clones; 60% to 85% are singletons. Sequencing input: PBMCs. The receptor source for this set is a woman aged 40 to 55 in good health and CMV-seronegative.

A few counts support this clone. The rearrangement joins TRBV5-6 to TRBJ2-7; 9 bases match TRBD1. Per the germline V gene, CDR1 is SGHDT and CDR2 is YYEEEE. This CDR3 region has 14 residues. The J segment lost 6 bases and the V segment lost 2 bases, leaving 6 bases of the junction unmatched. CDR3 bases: TGTGCCAGCAGCTTCCGGGACAGGGATCTCGAGCAGTACTTC. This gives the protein CASSFRDRDLEQYF.

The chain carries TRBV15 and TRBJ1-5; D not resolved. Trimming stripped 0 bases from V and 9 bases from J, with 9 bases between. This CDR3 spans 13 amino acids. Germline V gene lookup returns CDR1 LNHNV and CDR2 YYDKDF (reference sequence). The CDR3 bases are TGTGCCACCAGCAGAGATCATGGGAGGCCCCAGCATTTT. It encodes CATSRDHGRPQHF.

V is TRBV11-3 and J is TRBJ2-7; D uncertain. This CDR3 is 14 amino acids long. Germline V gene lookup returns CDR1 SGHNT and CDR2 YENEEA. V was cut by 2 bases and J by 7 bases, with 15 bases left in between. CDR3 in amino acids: CASSLKAAEYEQYF. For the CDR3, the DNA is TGTGCCAGCAGCTTAAAGGCGGCAGAGTATGAGCAGTACTTC. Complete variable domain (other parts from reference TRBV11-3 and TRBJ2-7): EAGVVQSPRYKIIEKKQPVAFWCNPISGHNTLYWYLQNLGQGPELLIRYENEEAVDDSQLPKDRFSAERLKGVDSTLKIQPAELGDSAVYLCASSLKAAEYEQYFGPGTRLTVT.

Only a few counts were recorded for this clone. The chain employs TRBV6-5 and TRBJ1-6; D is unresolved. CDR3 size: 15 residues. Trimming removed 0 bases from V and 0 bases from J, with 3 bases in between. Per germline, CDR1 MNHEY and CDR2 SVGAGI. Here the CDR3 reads CASSYSNSYNSPLHF. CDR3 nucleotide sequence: TGTGCCAGCAGTTACTCCAACTCCTATAATTCACCCCTCCACTTT.

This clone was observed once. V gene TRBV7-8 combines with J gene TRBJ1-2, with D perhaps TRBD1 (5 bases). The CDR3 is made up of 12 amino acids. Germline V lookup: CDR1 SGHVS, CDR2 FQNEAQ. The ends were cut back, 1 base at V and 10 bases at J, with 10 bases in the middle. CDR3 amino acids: CASSLGAGSYTF. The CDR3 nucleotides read TGTGCCAGCAGCTTAGGTGCAGGGTCCTACACCTTC.

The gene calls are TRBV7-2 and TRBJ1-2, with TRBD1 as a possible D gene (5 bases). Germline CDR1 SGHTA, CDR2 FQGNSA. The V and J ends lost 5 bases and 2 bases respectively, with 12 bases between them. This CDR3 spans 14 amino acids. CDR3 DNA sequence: TGTGCCAGCAGCCAGACGGGGGGGAACTATGGCTACACCTTC. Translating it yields CASSQTGGNYGYTF. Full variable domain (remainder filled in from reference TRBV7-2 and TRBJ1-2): GAGVSQSPSNKVTEKGKDVELRCDPISGHTALYWYRQSLGQGLEFLIYFQGNSAPDKSGLPSDRFSAERTGGSVSTLTIQRTQQEDSAVYLCASSQTGGNYGYTFGSGTRLTVV.

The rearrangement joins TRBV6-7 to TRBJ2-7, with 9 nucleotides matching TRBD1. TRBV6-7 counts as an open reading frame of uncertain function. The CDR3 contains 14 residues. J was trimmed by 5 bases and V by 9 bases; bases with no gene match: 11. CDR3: CAREGQGGAHEQYF. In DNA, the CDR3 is TGTGCCAGAGAGGGACAGGGAGGTGCCCACGAGCAGTACTTC.

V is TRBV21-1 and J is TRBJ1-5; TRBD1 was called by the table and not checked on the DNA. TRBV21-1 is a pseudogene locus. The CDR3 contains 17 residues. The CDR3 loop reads CASSTSRTGLRNQPQHF. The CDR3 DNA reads TGTGCCAGCAGCACCAGTAGGACAGGCCTTCGCAATCAGCCCCAGCATTTT.

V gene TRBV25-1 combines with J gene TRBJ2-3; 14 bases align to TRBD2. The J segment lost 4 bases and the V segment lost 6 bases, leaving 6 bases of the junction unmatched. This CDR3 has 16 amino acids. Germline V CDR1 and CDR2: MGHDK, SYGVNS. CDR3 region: CASSGTSGGQADTQYF. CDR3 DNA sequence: TGTGCCAGCAGCGGGACTAGCGGGGGACAGGCAGATACGCAGTATTTT.

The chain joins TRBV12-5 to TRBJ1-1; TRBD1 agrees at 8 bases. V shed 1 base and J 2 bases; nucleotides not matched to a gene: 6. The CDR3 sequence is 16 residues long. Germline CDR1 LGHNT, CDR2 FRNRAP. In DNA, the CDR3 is TGTGCTAGTGGTTTGGGTACGACAGGGGCCAACACTGAAGCTTTCTTT. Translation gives CASGLGTTGANTEAFF.

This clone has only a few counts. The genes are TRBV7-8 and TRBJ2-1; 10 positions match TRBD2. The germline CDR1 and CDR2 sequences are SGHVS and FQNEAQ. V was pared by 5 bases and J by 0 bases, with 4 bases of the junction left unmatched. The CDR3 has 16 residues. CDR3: CASSTLAGASYNEQFF. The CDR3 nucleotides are TGTGCCAGCAGCACCCTAGCGGGGGCCTCCTACAATGAGCAGTTCTTC.

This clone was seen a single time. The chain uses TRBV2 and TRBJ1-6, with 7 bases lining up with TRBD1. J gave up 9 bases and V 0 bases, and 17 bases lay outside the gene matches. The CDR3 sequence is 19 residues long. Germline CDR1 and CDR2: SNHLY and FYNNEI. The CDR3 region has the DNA TGTGCCAGCAGTGAAGCGTTACAGGGGTGGTCCTATAATGGTTCACCCCTCCACTTT. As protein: CASSEALQGWSYNGSPLHF.

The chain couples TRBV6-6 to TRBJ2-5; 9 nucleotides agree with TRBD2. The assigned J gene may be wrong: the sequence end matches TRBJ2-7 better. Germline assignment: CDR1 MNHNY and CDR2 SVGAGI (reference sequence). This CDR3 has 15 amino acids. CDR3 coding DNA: TGTGCCAGCAGTCACGGTTCTAGCGGGGTAGTCGAGCAGTACTTC. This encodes CASSHGSSGVVEQYF.

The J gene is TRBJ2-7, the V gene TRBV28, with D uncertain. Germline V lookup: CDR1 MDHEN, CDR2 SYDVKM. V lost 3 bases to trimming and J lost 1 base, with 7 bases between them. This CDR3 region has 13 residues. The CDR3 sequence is CASSFTVSYEQYF. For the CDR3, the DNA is TGTGCCAGCAGTTTTACGGTGTCCTACGAGCAGTACTTC. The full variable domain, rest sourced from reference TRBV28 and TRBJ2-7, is DVKVTQSSRYLVKRTGEKVFLECVQDMDHENMFWYRQDPGLGLRLIYFSYDVKMKEKGDIPEGYSVSREKKERFSLILESASTNQTSMYLCASSFTVSYEQYFGPGTRLTVT.

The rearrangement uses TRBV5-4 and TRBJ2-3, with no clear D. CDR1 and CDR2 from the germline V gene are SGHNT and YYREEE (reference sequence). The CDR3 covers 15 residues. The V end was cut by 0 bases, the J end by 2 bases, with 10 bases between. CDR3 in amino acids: CASSLVTTFTDTQYF. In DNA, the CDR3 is TGTGCCAGCAGCTTGGTAACTACCTTCACAGATACGCAGTATTTT.

The CDR3 sequence is CASRGTSPYNEQFF. In nucleotides, the CDR3 is TGTGCCAGCAGGGGGACTAGCCCCTACAATGAGCAGTTCTTC. The V and J genes are TRBV2 and TRBJ2-1, with 9 bases aligning to TRBD2. J was trimmed by 2 bases and V by 6 bases; bases with no gene match: 2. Germline CDR1 and CDR2: SNHLY and FYNNEI. This CDR3 is built from 14 residues.

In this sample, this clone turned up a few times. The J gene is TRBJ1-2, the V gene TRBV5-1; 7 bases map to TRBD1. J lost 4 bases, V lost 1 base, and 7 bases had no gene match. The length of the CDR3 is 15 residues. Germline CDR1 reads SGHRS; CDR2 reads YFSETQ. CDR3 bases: TGCGCCAGCAGCTTGTGGGCAGGGGGTGGCTATGGCTACACCTTC. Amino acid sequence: CASSLWAGGGYGYTF.

The DNA of the CDR3 is TGTGCCAGCAGCCCATCAAGACTAGCAACCGCAGAGACCCAGTACTTC. It encodes CASSPSRLATAETQYF. The chain recombines TRBV7-9 with TRBJ2-5, with TRBD2 matching 7 bases. Germline V gene sequence: CDR1 SEHNR, CDR2 FQNEAQ (reference sequence). V shed 5 bases, J shed 4 bases, and the junction held 13 bases outside the gene matches. CDR3 length: 16 amino acids.

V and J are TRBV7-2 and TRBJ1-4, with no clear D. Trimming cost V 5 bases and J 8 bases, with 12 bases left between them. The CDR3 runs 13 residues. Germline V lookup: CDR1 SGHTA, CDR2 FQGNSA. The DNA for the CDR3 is TGTGCCAGCAGCCAAGGACGGGAAGAAAAACTGTTTTTT. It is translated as CASSQGREEKLFF.

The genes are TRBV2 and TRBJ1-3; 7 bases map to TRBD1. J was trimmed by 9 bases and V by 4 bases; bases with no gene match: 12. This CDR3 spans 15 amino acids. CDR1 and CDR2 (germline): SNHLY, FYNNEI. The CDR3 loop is CASSGGRQGAATIYF. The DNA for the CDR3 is TGTGCCAGCAGTGGGGGACGACAGGGCGCTGCCACCATATATTTT.

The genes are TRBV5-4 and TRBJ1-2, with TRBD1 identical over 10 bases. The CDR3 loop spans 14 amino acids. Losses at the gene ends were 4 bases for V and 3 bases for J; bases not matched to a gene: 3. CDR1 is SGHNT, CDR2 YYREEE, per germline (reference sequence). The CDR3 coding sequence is TGTGCCAGCAGCGTGGACAGGGGGTACTATGGCTACACCTTC. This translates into CASSVDRGYYGYTF.

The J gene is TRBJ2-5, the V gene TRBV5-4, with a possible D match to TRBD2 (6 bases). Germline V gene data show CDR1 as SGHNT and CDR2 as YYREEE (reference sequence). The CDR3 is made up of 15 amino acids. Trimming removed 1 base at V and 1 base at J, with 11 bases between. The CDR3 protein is CASSLYGSSQETQYF. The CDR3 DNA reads TGTGCCAGCAGCTTGTACGGGAGCAGCCAAGAGACCCAGTACTTC.

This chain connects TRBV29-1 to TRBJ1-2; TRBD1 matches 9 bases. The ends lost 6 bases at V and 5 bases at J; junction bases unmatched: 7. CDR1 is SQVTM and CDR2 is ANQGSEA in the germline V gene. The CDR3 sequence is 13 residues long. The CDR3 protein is CSVLGTGSYGYTF. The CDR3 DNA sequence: TGCAGCGTGTTAGGGACAGGGAGTTATGGCTACACCTTC. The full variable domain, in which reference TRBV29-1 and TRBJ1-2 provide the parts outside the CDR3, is SAVISQKPSRDICQRGTSLTIQCQVDSQVTMMFWYRQQPGQSLTLIATANQGSEATYESGFVIDKFPISRPNLTFSTLTVSNMSPEDSSIYLCSVLGTGSYGYTFGSGTRLTVV.

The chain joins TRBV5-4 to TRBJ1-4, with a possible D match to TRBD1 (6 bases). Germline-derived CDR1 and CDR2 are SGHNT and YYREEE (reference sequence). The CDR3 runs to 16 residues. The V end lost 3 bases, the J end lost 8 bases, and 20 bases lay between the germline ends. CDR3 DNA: TGTGCCAGCAGCTCTGCCGAACAGGGTTTGCGGGAAAAACTGTTTTTT. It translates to CASSSAEQGLREKLFF.

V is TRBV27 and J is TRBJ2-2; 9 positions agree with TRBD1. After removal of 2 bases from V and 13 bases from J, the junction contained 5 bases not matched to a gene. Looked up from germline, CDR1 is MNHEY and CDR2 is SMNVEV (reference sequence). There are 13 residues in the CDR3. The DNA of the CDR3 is TGTGCCAGCAGTTTAGCCGGGACAGGGTTGCTGTTTTTT. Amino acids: CASSLAGTGLLFF.